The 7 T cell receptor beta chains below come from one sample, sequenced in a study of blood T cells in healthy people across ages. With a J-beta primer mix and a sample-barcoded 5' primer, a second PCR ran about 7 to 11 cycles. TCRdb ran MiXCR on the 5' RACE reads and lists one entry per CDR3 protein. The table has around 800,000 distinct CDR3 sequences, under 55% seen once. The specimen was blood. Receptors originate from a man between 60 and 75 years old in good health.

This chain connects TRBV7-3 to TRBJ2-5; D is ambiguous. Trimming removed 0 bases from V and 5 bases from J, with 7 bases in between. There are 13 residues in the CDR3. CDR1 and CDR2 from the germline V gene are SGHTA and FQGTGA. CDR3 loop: CASSLTSWETQYF. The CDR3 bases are TGTGCCAGCAGCTTAACTAGCTGGGAGACCCAGTACTTC.

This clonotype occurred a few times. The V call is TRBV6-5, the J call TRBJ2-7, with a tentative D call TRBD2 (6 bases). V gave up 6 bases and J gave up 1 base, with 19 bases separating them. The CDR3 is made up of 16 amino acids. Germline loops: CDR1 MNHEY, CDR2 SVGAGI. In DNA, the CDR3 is TGTGCCAGCAGAACCACACCCTCCGGGAGATCCTACGAGCAGTACTTC. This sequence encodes CASRTTPSGRSYEQYF.

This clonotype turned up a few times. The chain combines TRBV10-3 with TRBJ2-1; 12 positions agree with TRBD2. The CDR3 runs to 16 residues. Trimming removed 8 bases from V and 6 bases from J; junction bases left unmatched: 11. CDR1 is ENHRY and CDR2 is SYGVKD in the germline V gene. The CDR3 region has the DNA TGTGCCATCTCCTTAGAGGGACTAGCGGGCCGCAATGAGCAGTTCTTC. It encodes CAISLEGLAGRNEQFF.

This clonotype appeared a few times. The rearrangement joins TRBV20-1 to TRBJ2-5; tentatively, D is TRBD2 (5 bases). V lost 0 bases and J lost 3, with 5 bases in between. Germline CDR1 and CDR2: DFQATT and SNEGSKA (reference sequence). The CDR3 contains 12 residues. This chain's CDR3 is CSAREAEETQYF. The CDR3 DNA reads TGCAGTGCTAGAGAAGCGGAAGAGACCCAGTACTTC.

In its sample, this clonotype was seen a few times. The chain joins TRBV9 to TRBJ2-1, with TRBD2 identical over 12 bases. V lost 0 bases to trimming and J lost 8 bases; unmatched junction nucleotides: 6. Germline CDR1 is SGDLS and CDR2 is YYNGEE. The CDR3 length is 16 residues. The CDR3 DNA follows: TGTGCCAGCAGCGTAGGGGTGTGGACTAGCGGGGATGAGCAGTTCTTC. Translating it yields CASSVGVWTSGDEQFF.

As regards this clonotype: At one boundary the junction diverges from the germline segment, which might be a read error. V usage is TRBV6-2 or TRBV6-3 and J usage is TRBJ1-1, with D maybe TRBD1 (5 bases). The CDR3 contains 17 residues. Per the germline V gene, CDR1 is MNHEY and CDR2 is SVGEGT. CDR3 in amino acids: CASSLSAGQALNPEAFF. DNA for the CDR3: TGTGCCAGCAGTTTAAGTGCGGGGCAGGCGTTGAACCCTGAAGCTTTCTTT.

CDR3 DNA sequence: TGCAGCGCCAGGGGGACACACACAAACACCGGGGAGCTGTTTTTT. Amino acid sequence: CSARGTHTNTGELFF. The J gene is TRBJ2-2, the V gene TRBV29-1; 7 bases agree with TRBD1. This CDR3 has 15 amino acids. Germline values: CDR1 SQVTM, CDR2 ANQGSEA. Germline trimming cut 7 bases from V and 2 bases from J; bases unmatched to any gene: 10.